The clone carrying this TCR beta chain was seen repeatedly, ten times or more. The PBMCs were sourced from fresh peripheral blood (more than 8.5 ml). CDR1 DFQATT and CDR2 SNEGSKA come from the germline V gene (reference sequence). The CDR3 has 15 amino acids. V lost 2 bases and J lost 0; bases outside the gene matches: 6. This sample was taken from a study of T cells in Graves' hyperthyroidism and ophthalmopathy. Study overall: Sampling of peripheral blood happened at initial diagnosis, prior to any treatment.

Amplification targeted TCR beta CDR3 regions from RNA transcripts. The HTBI primer set drove a first-round RT-PCR of the TCR CDR3. TCRdb re-analysed the multiplex PCR reads in MiXCR, keeping a single row per CDR3 protein. This sample carries roughly 380,000 distinct CDR3 sequences, 11% to 15% of them seen once, and the ten largest clones take more than 9.5%. The V gene is TRBV20-1, the J gene TRBJ1-1; 7 bases agree with TRBD1. The clonotype was recovered from a woman aged 55-70 years with Graves' hyperthyroidism. The source material was blood. The CDR3: CSARSGTDMNTEAFF. DNA of the CDR3: TGCAGTGCTAGATCAGGGACAGACATGAACACTGAAGCTTTCTTT.